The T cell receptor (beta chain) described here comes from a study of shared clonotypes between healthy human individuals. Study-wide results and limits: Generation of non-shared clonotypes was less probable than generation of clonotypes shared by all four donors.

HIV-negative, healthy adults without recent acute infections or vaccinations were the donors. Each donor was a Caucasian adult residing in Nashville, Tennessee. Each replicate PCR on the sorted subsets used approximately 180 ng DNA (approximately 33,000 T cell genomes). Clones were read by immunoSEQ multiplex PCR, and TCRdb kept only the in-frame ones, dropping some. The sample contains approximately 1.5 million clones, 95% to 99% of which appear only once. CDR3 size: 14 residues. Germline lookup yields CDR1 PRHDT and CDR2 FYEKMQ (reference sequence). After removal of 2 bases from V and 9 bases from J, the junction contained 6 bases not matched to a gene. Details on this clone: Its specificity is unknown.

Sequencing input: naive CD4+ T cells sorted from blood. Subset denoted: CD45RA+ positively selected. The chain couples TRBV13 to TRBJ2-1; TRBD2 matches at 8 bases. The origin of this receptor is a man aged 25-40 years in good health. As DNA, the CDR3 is TGTGCCAGCAGCTTATCCCCACTAGCGGTTGAGCAGTTCTTC. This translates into CASSLSPLAVEQFF.